This passage covers 19 T cell receptor beta chains from one sample sequenced in a study of CD8+ T cells in alopecia areata. Treatment: oral pan-JAK inhibitor, 5-10 mg twice daily. cDNA serving as the sequencing template came from extracted, reverse transcribed RNA. Sequencing was performed with immunoSEQ multiplex PCR; in TCRdb, only in-frame clones are kept and a portion is missing. The table has some 180,000 clones, about 53% seen once; the top ten hold 10% to 13%. This specimen was CD8+ T cells sorted from blood, taken at week 24, from a patient treated with tofacitinib. Receptor source: a human donor with alopecia areata.

This clone turned up a few times. The chain is built from TRBV19 and TRBJ1-1, with TRBD1 identical over 7 bases. Germline trimming cut 0 bases from V and 0 bases from J; bases unmatched to any gene: 4. Per germline, CDR1 LNHDA and CDR2 SQIVND (reference sequence). The CDR3 is 16 residues long. The CDR3, as DNA: TGTGCCAGTAGTATAGATCGAGGGACAGTGAACACTGAAGCTTTCTTT. It specifies CASSIDRGTVNTEAFF.

J is TRBJ2-1 and V is TRBV9; D may be TRBD1 or TRBD2 (6 bases each). Germline CDR1 is SGDLS and CDR2 is YYNGEE. The CDR3 extends over 18 amino acids. V dropped 1 base and J dropped 8 bases, with 25 bases sitting between them. DNA of the CDR3: TGTGCCAGCAGCGTACGAGGGGCTGGAGGGGGGAAGGGCGATGAGCAGTTCTTC. Its translation: CASSVRGAGGGKGDEQFF.

The chain is built from TRBV7-3 and TRBJ2-7, with TRBD1 matching 8 bases. CDR3 length equals 15 residues. Germline V gives CDR1 SGHTA, CDR2 FQGTGA. V was clipped by 5 bases and J by 3 bases; unmatched bases: 9. The CDR3 is CASSLAGGQGYEQYF. The CDR3 coding sequence is TGTGCCAGCAGCCTGGCCGGTGGACAGGGCTACGAGCAGTACTTC.

This clone was counted a few times. The rearrangement uses TRBV2 and TRBJ1-6; D unclear. The CDR3 runs to 13 residues. Trimming took off 4 bases at V and 10 bases at J, with 11 bases between the two ends. CDR1 and CDR2 (germline): SNHLY, FYNNEI. CDR3 bases: TGTGCCAGCAGTGCCGGGGTGGGGTCACCCCTCCACTTT. Translated: CASSAGVGSPLHF.

The genes are TRBV15 and TRBJ2-5, with TRBD2 identical over 7 bases. The CDR3 covers 13 residues. V dropped 5 bases and J dropped 5; count of bases not matched to a gene: 5. The germline V gene has CDR1 LNHNV and CDR2 YYDKDF (reference sequence). The DNA of the CDR3 is TGTGCCACCAGCGGAGGGAGGGTGGAGACCCAGTACTTC. This sequence encodes CATSGGRVETQYF.

This clone was counted between two and nine times. The chain links TRBV10-3 to TRBJ1-5, with D maybe TRBD1 (6 bases). The CDR3 runs 13 residues. The V gene lost 8 bases and the J gene lost 10 bases, with 18 bases spanning the gap. CDR1 and CDR2 from the germline V gene are ENHRY and SYGVKD. The CDR3 nucleotides read TGTGCCATCGGACAGCCGTCGGGTCTTCCCCAGCATTTT. Its protein product is CAIGQPSGLPQHF.

The gene calls are TRBV9 and TRBJ2-1, with D unresolved. This CDR3 spans 15 amino acids. Per the germline V gene, CDR1 is SGDLS and CDR2 is YYNGEE. The V end was cut by 0 bases, the J end by 8 bases, with 15 bases between. CDR3 DNA: TGTGCCAGCAGCGTAGGGGCCAGTCATATGGATGAGCAGTTCTTC. Residues: CASSVGASHMDEQFF.

The V and J genes are TRBV4-1 and TRBJ2-1; D is unresolved. V lost 8 bases, J lost 1 base, and 3 bases lay in between. CDR3 length: 11 residues. Germline-derived CDR1 and CDR2 are MGHRA and YSYEKL. This chain's CDR3 is CASGSYNEQFF. In DNA form, the CDR3 reads TGCGCCAGCGGTTCCTACAATGAGCAGTTCTTC.

The rearrangement joins TRBV4-1 to TRBJ1-2, with D possibly being TRBD1 (6 bases). The V end was cut by 0 bases, the J end by 4 bases, with 15 bases between. The CDR3 has 16 amino acids. Per the germline V gene, CDR1 is MGHRA and CDR2 is YSYEKL. The CDR3 nucleotides are TGCGCCAGCAGCCAAGATCCCGGACAGACCTTCTATGGCTACACCTTC. Its translation: CASSQDPGQTFYGYTF.

The rearrangement joins TRBV12-5 to TRBJ1-1, with D perhaps matching TRBD1 (6 bases). V lost 1 base to trimming and J lost 9 bases, with 12 bases between them. The germline gives CDR1 LGHNT, CDR2 FRNRAP. This CDR3 has 13 residues. The CDR3 coding sequence is TGTGCTAGTGGTTTGGGCCCACAGGGTAAAGCTTTCTTT. Its translation: CASGLGPQGKAFF.

This clone was detected only a few times. J is TRBJ2-3 and V is TRBV30; the D is unclear. Looked up from germline, CDR1 is GTSNPN and CDR2 is SVGIG (reference sequence). Trimming cost V 0 bases and J 0 bases, with 10 bases left between them. The CDR3 contains 15 residues. The CDR3 region has the DNA TGTGCCTGGAGTGTTGGGGTGACTAGCACAGATACGCAGTATTTT. It yields the protein CAWSVGVTSTDTQYF.

The chain recombines TRBV5-1 with TRBJ1-1; D is undetermined. Germline V gives CDR1 SGHRS, CDR2 YFSETQ. CDR3 length: 14 residues. Trimming shortened V by 0 bases and J by 6 bases, and 12 bases separated the two germline ends. CDR3 sequence reads: CASSLAGGTAEAFF. The CDR3 DNA follows: TGCGCCAGCAGCTTGGCCGGAGGAACGGCTGAAGCTTTCTTT.

This clone has a handful of counts. The chain carries TRBV11-2 and TRBJ2-2; 12 bases map to TRBD2. The CDR3 extends over 15 amino acids. CDR1 is SGHAT and CDR2 is FQNNGV in the germline V gene. The trim removed 4 bases at V and 5 bases at J, leaving 2 bases unmatched. As DNA, the CDR3 is TGTGCCAGCAGCTCCACTAGCGGGGGGACCGGGGAGCTGTTTTTT. The encoded protein is CASSSTSGGTGELFF.

This clone appeared a few times. Within the sample, other DNA sequences also encode this same CDR3. The V and J genes are TRBV11-2 and TRBJ2-7; unclear D gene. The germline CDR1 and CDR2 sequences are SGHAT and FQNNGV. The CDR3 runs to 15 residues. V lost 0 bases and J lost 0, with 9 bases in between. CDR3 DNA: TGTGCCAGCAGCTTAGATCTGGGTCCCTCCTACGAGCAGTACTTC. Translation: CASSLDLGPSYEQYF.

This clone has more than one count but fewer than ten. This chain links TRBV29-1 with TRBJ1-2; the D is unclear. The CDR3 has 11 amino acids. Trimming took off 8 bases at V and 6 bases at J, with 13 bases between the two ends. CDR1 and CDR2 from the germline V gene are SQVTM and ANQGSEA. The CDR3 DNA is TGCAGCCATGAAGGAATAGATGGCTACACCTTC. Protein: CSHEGIDGYTF.

J is TRBJ1-2 and V is TRBV29-1; tentative D call: TRBD1 (6 bases). The CDR3 consists of 12 residues. Trimming took 5 bases from V and 2 from J, leaving 9 bases between them. Germline V lookup: CDR1 SQVTM, CDR2 ANQGSEA. The CDR3 coding sequence is TGCAGCGTTCACAGGGCCAACTATGGCTACACCTTC. It is translated as CSVHRANYGYTF.

For the CDR3, the DNA is TGTGCCTGGACTAGCGGGGGCACTACCTACAATGAGCAGTTCTTC. This codes for CAWTSGGTTYNEQFF. This chain links TRBV30 with TRBJ2-1; 10 bases are a match to TRBD2. The CDR3 is 15 amino acids. V dropped 4 bases and J dropped 2; count of bases not matched to a gene: 5. In germline, CDR1 is GTSNPN, CDR2 SVGIG (reference sequence).

DNA of the CDR3: TGTGCCAGCAACTCGCCCGTGCGGGGGTTGAACTATGGCTACACCTTC. Its translation is CASNSPVRGLNYGYTF. This chain connects TRBV7-9 to TRBJ1-2, with TRBD1 as a possible D gene (5 bases). V lost 7 bases, J lost 2 bases, and 20 bases lay in between. The germline V gene has CDR1 SEHNR and CDR2 FQNEAQ (reference sequence). CDR3 length: 16 residues.

The CDR3 here is CAWSADGTGWGTEAFF. The CDR3 nucleotides read TGTGCCTGGAGTGCGGACGGGACAGGGTGGGGCACTGAAGCTTTCTTT. V and J are TRBV30 and TRBJ1-1, with 9 positions matching TRBD1. V trimming: 1 base; J trimming: 4 bases; junction bases outside the gene matches: 10. This CDR3 contains 16 residues. CDR1 GTSNPN and CDR2 SVGIG come from the germline V gene (reference sequence).